The 25 T cell receptor beta chains presented below share a single source sample, sequenced in a study of blood T cells in healthy people across ages. For the second PCR, which ran for about 7 to 11 cycles, a sample-barcoded 5' primer and a J-beta primer mix were used. TCRdb re-analysed the 5' RACE reads in MiXCR, keeping a single row per CDR3 protein. The repertoire holds 1.5 million to 2 million distinct CDR3 sequences, with 28% as singletons. Sequenced material: blood. The receptors were sampled from a woman between 25 and 40 years old in good health.

This clonotype was counted many times. This rearrangement joins TRBV9 to TRBJ2-5; D gene ambiguous. Trimming pared 0 bases from V and 5 bases from J, leaving 14 bases between. In germline, CDR1 is SGDLS, CDR2 YYNGEE. The CDR3 has 15 amino acids. The CDR3 DNA is TGTGCCAGCAGCGTAGAGTCGTCGGAATCGGAGACCCAGTACTTC. It translates to CASSVESSESETQYF.

This clonotype was counted many times. V is TRBV12-3 or TRBV12-4 and J is TRBJ2-4; TRBD2 aligns across 13 bases. This CDR3 spans 14 amino acids. V gave up 1 base and J gave up 13 bases; unmatched junction bases: 4. The CDR3 protein is CASSLGTSGSLQYF. CDR3 DNA: TGTGCCAGCAGTTTAGGGACTAGCGGGAGTTTGCAGTACTTC.

This clonotype was detected a few times. The CDR3 loop is CASSKVNFYEQYF. The CDR3 DNA follows: TGTGCCAGCAGTAAGGTAAACTTCTACGAGCAGTACTTC. The gene calls are TRBV28 and TRBJ2-5; the D is unclear. The last part of the DNA fits TRBJ2-7 better; the J call may be wrong. The germline CDR1 and CDR2 sequences are MDHEN and SYDVKM. This CDR3 comprises 13 residues.

This rearrangement joins TRBV5-1 to TRBJ2-1; 10 nucleotides agree with TRBD1. Near its end, the DNA agrees better with TRBJ2-7, so the J call may be wrong. CDR1 is SGHRS and CDR2 is YFSETQ in the germline V gene. There are 14 residues in the CDR3. In DNA form, the CDR3 reads TGCGCCAGCAGCTGCCGGGACAGGGGTAACGAGCAGTACTTC. It codes for CASSCRDRGNEQYF.

The chain carries TRBV19 and TRBJ2-7; D is perhaps TRBD1 (5 bases). Germline assignment: CDR1 LNHDA and CDR2 SQIVND (reference sequence). With 3 bases removed from V and 7 bases from J, the gap between germline ends came to 13 bases. This CDR3 has 13 residues. The CDR3: CASSILPGMEQYF. The CDR3 DNA follows: TGTGCCAGTAGTATCCTCCCAGGGATGGAGCAGTACTTC.

On this clonotype itself: A much larger clone lies one base from this, so it may be a read error. The chain links TRBV7-3 to TRBJ2-5; no firm D call. The CDR3 has 14 amino acids. Germline CDR1 is SGHTA and CDR2 is FQGTGA. The CDR3 reads CDSSLNGQQETQYF. The CDR3 DNA sequence: TGTGACAGCAGCTTAAATGGTCAGCAAGAGACCCAGTACTTC.

This clonotype was seen a handful of times. This sequence joins TRBV6-1 and TRBJ1-2, with D unclear. The V and J ends lost 2 bases and 5 bases respectively, with 12 bases between them. The CDR3 sequence is 14 residues long. CDR1 and CDR2 from the germline V gene are MNHNS and SASEGT. In DNA, the CDR3 is TGTGCCAGCAGTGAAAATGAGGGAGGGTATGGCTACACCTTC. This sequence encodes CASSENEGGYGYTF.

This clonotype appeared many times. The chain has TRBV20-1 and TRBJ1-6; TRBD1 is a possible D gene (5 bases). Germline V gives CDR1 DFQATT, CDR2 SNEGSKA (reference sequence). The CDR3 sequence is 13 residues long. The CDR3 DNA reads as TGCAGCGCCCAGGGATCCTATAATTCACCCCTCCACTTT. Amino acids: CSAQGSYNSPLHF.

This clonotype was detected ten times or more. This chain uses TRBV7-9 with TRBJ2-7; 7 positions agree with TRBD2. This CDR3 has 14 residues. V lost 2 bases, J lost 2 bases, and 3 bases stayed unmatched. Germline V lookup: CDR1 SEHNR, CDR2 FQNEAQ (reference sequence). CDR3 nucleotides: TGTGCCAGCAGCTTATCGGGGGGAACCTACGAGCAGTACTTC. Encoded protein: CASSLSGGTYEQYF.

Note on this clonotype: It may be a read error: a sequence one base away is much more abundant. This is likely a read error, given that the CDR3 carries no conserved phenylalanine or tryptophan at its end. The chain has TRBV10-3 and TRBJ2-6; D remains unclear. The germline gives CDR1 ENHRY, CDR2 SYGVKD. There are 14 residues in the CDR3. V lost 8 bases to trimming and J lost 0 bases, with 8 bases between them. DNA of the CDR3: TGTGCCATCCGACCTAGCTCTGGGGCCAACGTCCTGACTTGC. It yields the protein CAIRPSSGANVLTC.

CDR3 region: CRAAGLPNEQFF. CDR3 nucleotide sequence: TGCAGGGCTGCAGGACTACCCAATGAGCAGTTCTTC. The chain uses TRBV20-1 and TRBJ2-1, with D possibly matching TRBD2 (6 bases). Germline CDR1 and CDR2: DFQATT and SNEGSKA (reference sequence). This CDR3 is built from 12 residues.

The genes are TRBV12-5 and TRBJ2-4, with 10 bases aligning to TRBD1. The last part of the DNA fits TRBJ2-7 better; the J call may be wrong. The CDR3 spans 17 residues. CDR1 and CDR2 (germline): LGHNT, FRNRAP. CDR3 DNA sequence: TGTGCTAGTGGTTTGAAATTCCGGGACAGGGGCATCTACGAGCAGTACTTC. Residues: CASGLKFRDRGIYEQYF.

The chain's CDR3 is CASSSPRWGDTQYF. As DNA, the CDR3 is TGTGCCAGCAGCTCTCCCCGTTGGGGGGATACGCAGTATTTT. The V call is TRBV11-3, the J call TRBJ2-3; TRBD1 or TRBD2 may be the D gene (5 bases each). Trimming removed 4 bases at V and 6 bases at J, with 14 bases between. Germline CDR1 SGHNT, CDR2 YENEEA. CDR3 size: 14 residues.

This clonotype was counted many times. The genes are TRBV12-3 or TRBV12-4 and TRBJ2-7; no definite D call. CDR3 length: 14 residues. The ends were cut back, 3 bases at V and 0 bases at J, with 9 bases in the middle. CDR3 sequence (DNA): TGTGCCAGCAGTTTGCGGCACAGCTCCTACGAGCAGTACTTC. Protein product: CASSLRHSSYEQYF.

This clonotype was counted a few times. The DNA for the CDR3 is TGTGCCAGCAGGGAACTTCCGGGACAAAACTACGAGCAGTACTTC. Protein sequence: CASRELPGQNYEQYF. The genes are TRBV6-1 and TRBJ2-7; tentative D call: TRBD1 (6 bases). Trimming shortened V by 6 bases and J by 3 bases, and 18 bases separated the two germline ends. The CDR3 spans 15 residues. From germline, CDR1 is MNHNS and CDR2 SASEGT.

Concerning this clonotype: At one end the junction does not follow the germline gene, possibly because of a read error. The chain has TRBV12-3 or TRBV12-4 and TRBJ2-3; D remains ambiguous. The CDR3 totals 13 residues. The CDR3 loop reads CASSGNTPDTEYF. Here the CDR3 DNA reads TGTGCCAGCAGTGGAAATACACCAGATACGGAGTATTTT.

V gene TRBV7-2 combines with J gene TRBJ2-1; a weak D match, TRBD1 (5 bases). Germline V gene data show CDR1 as SGHTA and CDR2 as FQGNSA. V was clipped by 3 bases and J by 10 bases, with 13 bases between them. The CDR3 runs 13 residues. The CDR3 reads CASSFGARPEQFF. The CDR3 nucleotides are TGTGCCAGCAGCTTTGGGGCCCGGCCCGAGCAGTTCTTC.

The chain combines TRBV2 with TRBJ2-1; 9 nucleotides agree with TRBD2. The CDR3 loop spans 16 amino acids. Germline values: CDR1 SNHLY, CDR2 FYNNEI. The ends lost 4 bases at V and 3 bases at J; junction bases unmatched: 7. CDR3 amino acids: CASSGPSGENYNEQFF. The CDR3 DNA is TGTGCCAGCAGTGGCCCTAGCGGGGAGAACTACAATGAGCAGTTCTTC.

This clonotype was counted a few times. The chain couples TRBV6-5 to TRBJ1-2; D not certain. The germline V and J ends were trimmed by 5 bases and 7 bases, with 8 bases remaining between them. CDR3 length equals 11 residues. In germline, CDR1 is MNHEY, CDR2 SVGAGI. The CDR3 DNA reads as TGTGCCAGCAGTGACACTCGTGGCTACACCTTC. The encoded protein is CASSDTRGYTF.

Notes on this clonotype: This may arise from a read error, as a much more abundant clone is one base away. The rearrangement links TRBV5-5 to TRBJ2-7; no clear D. The CDR3 has 14 residues. The germline gives CDR1 SGHKS, CDR2 YYEKEE (reference sequence). With 1 base removed from V and 3 bases from J, the gap between germline ends came to 11 bases. CDR3 protein: CASSLRQALYEQYF. CDR3 nucleotides: TGTGCCAGCAGCTTGAGACAAGCACTCTACGAGCAGTACTTC.

This chain connects TRBV2 to TRBJ2-7; D gene uncertain. The CDR3 is made up of 10 amino acids. V lost 8 bases and J 4 bases, leaving 6 bases between the germline ends. Germline loops: CDR1 SNHLY, CDR2 FYNNEI. This CDR3 is CASQVYEQYF. In DNA form, the CDR3 reads TGTGCCAGCCAGGTTTACGAGCAGTACTTC.

As to this clonotype: A read error may be the cause here, since a much bigger clone is one base away. The chain combines TRBV7-9 with TRBJ1-2; D unclear. From germline, CDR1 is SEHNR and CDR2 FQNEAQ (reference sequence). The CDR3 totals 12 residues. Trimming took off 2 bases at V and 11 bases at J, with 12 bases between the two ends. CDR3 protein: CASSLTADFYTF. CDR3 DNA sequence: TGTGCCAGCAGCTTAACGGCGGATTTTTACACCTTC.

There are many counts of this clonotype. The gene calls are TRBV20-1 and TRBJ2-7; 12 nucleotides match TRBD1. There are 14 residues in the CDR3. The germline V gene encodes CDR1 DFQATT and CDR2 SNEGSKA (reference sequence). The J segment lost 6 bases and the V segment lost 2 bases, leaving 5 bases of the junction unmatched. CDR3 in DNA: TGCAGTGCTAGACTCGGGACAGGGGGCGGCGAGCAGTACTTC. Translating gives CSARLGTGGGEQYF.

This clonotype showed up many times. V and J are TRBV10-3 and TRBJ2-5; no firm D call. Trimming shortened V by 3 bases and J by 11 bases, and 7 bases separated the two germline ends. CDR3 length equals 10 residues. Germline loops: CDR1 ENHRY, CDR2 SYGVKD. Here the CDR3 reads CAISDGKQYF. The CDR3 DNA follows: TGTGCCATCAGTGACGGTAAACAGTACTTC.

J is TRBJ2-1 and V is TRBV27; 10 bases fit TRBD2. CDR3 size: 15 residues. V shed 4 bases, J shed 9 bases, and the junction held 9 bases outside the gene matches. CDR1 and CDR2 (germline): MNHEY, SMNVEV (reference sequence). The CDR3: CASSSETSGAGEQFF. The CDR3 nucleotides are TGTGCCAGCAGTTCGGAAACTAGCGGGGCTGGTGAGCAGTTCTTC.